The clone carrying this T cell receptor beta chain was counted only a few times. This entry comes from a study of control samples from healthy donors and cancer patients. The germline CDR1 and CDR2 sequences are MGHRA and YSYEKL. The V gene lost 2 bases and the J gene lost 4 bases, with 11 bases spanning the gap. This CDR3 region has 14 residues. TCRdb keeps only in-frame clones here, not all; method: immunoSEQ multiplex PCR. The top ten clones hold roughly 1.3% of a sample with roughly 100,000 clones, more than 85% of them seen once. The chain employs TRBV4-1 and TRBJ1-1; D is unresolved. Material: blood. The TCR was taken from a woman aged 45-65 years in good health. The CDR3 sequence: CASSQLSVITEAFF. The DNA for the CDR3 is TGCGCCAGCAGCCAACTCTCGGTTATCACTGAAGCTTTCTTT.